This TCR beta chain stems from a study of Graves' ophthalmopathy and Graves' hyperthyroidism (dated by TCRdb to between 2017 and 2018). Broadly, across the study: Peripheral blood samples were taken at the time of initial diagnosis, before any treatment was given. To tell Graves' ophthalmopathy apart from Graves' hyperthyroidism, and to predict which patients would progress to ophthalmopathy, the study relied on TCR beta repertoire signatures. In total, over 130 blood samples were TCR-sequenced: around 42 ophthalmopathy, under 85 hyperthyroidism and some 17 hyperthyroidism-to-ophthalmopathy patients. A discovery set of 95 to 100 patients (more than 40 ophthalmopathy, approximately 58 stable hyperthyroidism) was enrolled to explore V-J signatures distinguishing ophthalmopathy from hyperthyroidism. An independent validation cohort was composed of around 19 hyperthyroidism patients and 15 to 17 patients who later progressed from hyperthyroidism to ophthalmopathy. In roughly 6 hyperthyroidism patients, T-cell repertoires of thyroid tissue and blood were compared. After sampling, hyperthyroidism patients received methimazole starting at 30 mg daily, and ophthalmopathy patients received high-dose intravenous methylprednisolone.

The germline V gene sets CDR1 to SGHTA and CDR2 to FQGNSA. V trim: 5 bases; J trim: 8 bases; unmatched bases: 17. Inclusive of the bounding cysteine and phenylalanine, the CDR3 is 18 residues long. The retained sequence is limited to the CDR3, 54 bases, with the frame set at the first base. TCR beta CDR3 regions were amplified from RNA transcripts for repertoire sequencing. HTBI primers and the Qiagen OneStep RT-PCR kit were used in a first-round RT-PCR, which was followed by a second-round multiplex PCR, size selection and purification. Libraries were sequenced on an Illumina HiSeq2000 using paired-end 100 bp reads. Under the source paper's analysis protocol: Reads were processed with SOAPnuke, discarding reads with adapters, uncalled bases, mean Phred below 15, or no exact constant-primer or identifier match. High-quality paired reads were merged with COPE v1.2.5. Each unique nucleotide sequence was treated as a clonotype, and MiTCR v1.1 was used to align the clonotypes to the IMGT TRB V, D and J references. The analysis was limited to V-J combinations with a frequency above 0.0001, which together covered 99% to 99.2% of repertoires. For each V-J combination, a TCR clonal expansion and chaos score was defined as the ratio of F50 clonal expansion to chaos observed in the TCRdist matrix. Features were reduced by Welch's t-statistics and random forest to approximately 13 V-J combinations, which fed a naive Bayes classifier. The similarity between thyroid and blood repertoires was quantified using the Morisita-Horn index. TCRdb trimmed public reads at Q25 via fastp, called clones via MiXCR and kept in-frame beta chains. Identical CDR3 protein sequences are pooled into one entry, listed with their most common genes and DNA. The authors' filters were not applied to this entry. For this sample the table gives approximately 330,000 distinct CDR3 sequences, of which 17% were detected only once. The ten largest clonotypes hold around 12% of the sample.

Patients with ophthalmopathy had moderately to severely active disease, with a Clinical Activity Score of 3 or more, a NOSPECS grade of 4 or more, and a disease duration of less than 3 months. Patients with other autoimmune diseases, uncontrolled infections, pregnancy or lactation were excluded. Clinical symptoms, serum thyroxine, TRAb, thyroid ultrasound and orbital computed tomography formed the basis of the diagnosis. Ficoll-Paque density gradient centrifugation was used to isolate PBMCs from about 9.4 ml of fresh peripheral blood. Total RNA was extracted with Trizol reagent and quality-checked on an Agilent 2100 Bioanalyzer. In this sample, this clonotype turned up many times. Its antigen has not been determined. The input lacks base qualities; no much larger clone sits a single base away. On the study overall, not on this receptor specifically: Most expanded thyroid clonotypes with frequency above 0.001 were also detected in blood, suggesting blood repertoires may reflect the thyroid immune response. In validation, the model predicted ophthalmopathy progression with about 70% sensitivity and about 73% specificity; some 13 predicted patients were CT-confirmed with GO in a median of 6.5 months. No statistical method was used to predetermine the sample size, and group allocation was not hidden from the investigators. The 13-signature model separated ophthalmopathy from stable hyperthyroidism with approximately 90% sensitivity and approximately 83% specificity in cross-validation, and 80%/75% in the test set.

The sequence joins TRBV7-2 to TRBJ1-6, and 8 junction bases match TRBD1. The TCR was taken from an adult man with Graves' ophthalmopathy. The sample was peripheral blood. The DNA sequence follows: TGTGCCAGCAGCAAACGGGGGCCTCCAGACAGGGGTGATTCACCCCTCCACTTT. It encodes CASSKRGPPDRGDSPLHF.